This T cell receptor (beta chain) was sequenced during a study of spatial heterogeneity in lung cancer. Study conclusions and caveats: Tumors with more nonsynonymous mutations had more expanded intratumoral alpha and beta TCRs.

This clonotype showed up many times. Its antigen is as yet unknown. Looked up from germline, CDR1 is SGHTA and CDR2 is FQGNSA. With 5 bases removed from V and 0 bases from J, the gap between germline ends came to 5 bases. The CDR3 has 14 amino acids. Time point in this sample: sample taken at primary tumor resection. TCRdb re-analysed the 5' RACE reads in MiXCR, keeping a single row per CDR3 protein. The sample consists of around 18,000 distinct CDR3 sequences, around 5% of them appearing once. Sequenced material: lung tumor tissue, taken at surgery. This rearrangement joins TRBV7-2 to TRBJ2-6; unclear D gene. The clonotype comes from a female donor with early-stage non-small cell lung cancer. As DNA, the CDR3 is TGTGCCAGCAGCCGTCTCTCTGGGGCCAACGTCCTGACTTTC. Translated, it gives CASSRLSGANVLTF.